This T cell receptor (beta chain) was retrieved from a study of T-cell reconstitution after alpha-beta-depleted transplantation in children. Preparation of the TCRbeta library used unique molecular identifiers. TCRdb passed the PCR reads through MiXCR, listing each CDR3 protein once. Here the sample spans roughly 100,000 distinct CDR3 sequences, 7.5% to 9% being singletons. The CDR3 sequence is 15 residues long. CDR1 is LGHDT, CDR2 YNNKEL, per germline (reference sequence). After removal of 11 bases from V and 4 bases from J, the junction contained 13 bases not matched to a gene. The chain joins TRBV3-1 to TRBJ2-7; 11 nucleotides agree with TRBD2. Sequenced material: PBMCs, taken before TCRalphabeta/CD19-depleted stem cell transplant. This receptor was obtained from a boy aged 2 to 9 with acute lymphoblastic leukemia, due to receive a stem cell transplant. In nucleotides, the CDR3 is TGTGCCTCCACCCAAGATCTAGCGGGGGGTTACGAGCAGTACTTC. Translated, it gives CASTQDLAGGYEQYF.